This T cell receptor beta chain was identified in a study of shared clonotypes between healthy human individuals. On the study more broadly: Three plates each covered CD4 naive and memory; CD8 naive two, CD8 memory one.

As to this clone: As yet, its antigen is unknown.

The assay was run at deep level. Sequenced by immunoSEQ multiplex PCR; TCRdb stores in-frame clones only, minus some. Here the sample spans approximately 2.3 million clones, over 90% being singletons. The CDR3 length is 13 residues. Germline CDR1 is LNHDA and CDR2 is SQIVND (reference sequence). V lost 3 bases and J 8 bases, leaving 13 bases between the germline ends. Broader study findings: Estimated richness was generally greater in naive than memory subsets. Of the naive CD4 clonotypes, around 4.9% were shared across several donors.

The clonotype was recovered from a man between 18 and 35 years old in good health. Some clones in this sample may be carry-over from other donors' samples. The specimen sequenced was naive CD4+ T cells from PBMCs. Subset meaning: CD45RA+ positively selected. The chain has TRBV19 and TRBJ1-1, with D possibly matching TRBD1 (6 bases). This chain's CDR3 is CASSIPGATEAFF. The CDR3 nucleotides read TGTGCCAGTAGTATCCCGGGGGCTACGGAAGCTTTCTTT. Supplemented by reference TRBV19 and TRBJ1-1, the full variable domain reads DGGITQSPKYLFRKEGQNVTLSCEQNLNHDAMYWYRQDPGQGLRLIYYSQIVNDFQKGDIAEGYSVSREKKESFPLTVTSAQKNPTAFYLCASSIPGATEAFFGQGTRLTVV.